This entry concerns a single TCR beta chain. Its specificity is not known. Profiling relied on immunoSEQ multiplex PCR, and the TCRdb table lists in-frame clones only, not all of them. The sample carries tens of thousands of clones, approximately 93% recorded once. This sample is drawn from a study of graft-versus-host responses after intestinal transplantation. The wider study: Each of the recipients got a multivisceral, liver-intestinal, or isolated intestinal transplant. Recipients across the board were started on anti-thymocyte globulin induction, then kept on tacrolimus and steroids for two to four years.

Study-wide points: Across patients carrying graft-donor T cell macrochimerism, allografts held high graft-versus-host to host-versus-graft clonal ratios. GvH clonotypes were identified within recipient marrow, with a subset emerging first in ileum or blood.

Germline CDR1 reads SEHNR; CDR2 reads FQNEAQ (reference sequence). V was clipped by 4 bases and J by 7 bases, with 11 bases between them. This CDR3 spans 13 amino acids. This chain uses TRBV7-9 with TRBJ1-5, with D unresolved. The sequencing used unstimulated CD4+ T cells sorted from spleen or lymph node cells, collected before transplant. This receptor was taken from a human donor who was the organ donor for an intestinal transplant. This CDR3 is CASSWASEQPQHF. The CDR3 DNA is TGTGCCAGCAGCTGGGCTTCGGAACAGCCCCAGCATTTT.